What follows are 15 T cell receptor beta chains derived from one specimen sequenced in a study of identical twins. Each CDR3 protein gets one entry after TCRdb re-called the 5' RACE reads with MiXCR. The table lists approximately 250,000 distinct CDR3 sequences, 6.5% to 8% of them singletons, with roughly 15% in the top ten. A further study also used this sample, focusing on T cells expressing NK-cell markers.

Sequenced material: CD8+ T cells sorted from blood. All receptors derive from a woman aged 18-29 years in good health.

This clonotype was picked up many times. The chain joins TRBV7-9 to TRBJ1-2; D unresolved. CDR3 length: 13 amino acids. Germline-derived CDR1 and CDR2 are SEHNR and FQNEAQ (reference sequence). Trimming pared 1 base from V and 6 bases from J, leaving 9 bases between. The CDR3 nucleotides read TGTGCCAGCAGCTTAGAAGATAGGGATGGCTACACCTTC. This gives the protein CASSLEDRDGYTF.

V and J are TRBV9 and TRBJ2-1; D is perhaps TRBD1 (6 bases). Germline lookup yields CDR1 SGDLS and CDR2 YYNGEE. V dropped 3 bases and J dropped 9 bases, with 10 bases sitting between them. The CDR3 covers 12 residues. The CDR3: CASSGTQGEQFF. The CDR3 region has the DNA TGTGCCAGCAGCGGCACACAGGGTGAGCAGTTCTTC.

This clonotype was counted ten times or more. The chain recombines TRBV27 with TRBJ1-2, with D possibly matching TRBD1 (5 bases). The CDR3 extends over 16 amino acids. Germline loops: CDR1 MNHEY, CDR2 SMNVEV (reference sequence). V was pared by 5 bases and J by 8 bases, with 24 bases between. The CDR3 protein is CASSPNPTVPAQGYTF. The CDR3, as DNA: TGTGCCAGCAGTCCGAACCCGACAGTCCCGGCACAAGGCTACACCTTC.

This clonotype was counted a few times. The chain is built from TRBV12-5 and TRBJ2-5, with TRBD2 matching 8 bases. The CDR3 totals 15 residues. CDR1 and CDR2 (germline): LGHNT, FRNRAP. The CDR3 is CALRRASGLEETQYF. Here the CDR3 DNA reads TGTGCCCTCAGACGGGCTAGCGGGTTGGAAGAGACCCAGTACTTC.

This clonotype turned up a few times. The chain is built from TRBV11-2 and TRBJ2-1, with D perhaps given as TRBD1 or TRBD2 (5 bases each). Germline CDR1 and CDR2: SGHAT and FQNNGV. The CDR3 covers 15 residues. V gave up 5 bases and J gave up 5 bases, with 16 bases separating them. The CDR3 region is CASSPIASRDNEQFF. The CDR3 DNA reads as TGTGCCAGCAGCCCTATAGCGAGCAGGGACAATGAGCAGTTCTTC.

This chain links TRBV9 with TRBJ2-3, with no clear D. V lost 0 bases to trimming and J lost 5 bases, with 13 bases between them. The CDR3 totals 15 residues. CDR1 and CDR2 (germline): SGDLS, YYNGEE. CDR3 sequence (DNA): TGTGCCAGCAGCGTAGAAGGAAATTGGAGAGATACGCAGTATTTT. Translation gives CASSVEGNWRDTQYF.

At least ten counts were recorded for this clonotype. The rearrangement links TRBV2 to TRBJ2-2; D might be TRBD2 (5 bases). The ends were cut back, 6 bases at V and 9 bases at J, with 17 bases in the middle. Germline CDR1 reads SNHLY; CDR2 reads FYNNEI. This CDR3 comprises 14 residues. CDR3 bases: TGTGCCAGCAGAATCGGGATCGTTCCCCGGGAGCTGTTTTTT. Encoded protein: CASRIGIVPRELFF.

This clonotype was counted many times. This chain connects TRBV12-3 or TRBV12-4 to TRBJ2-3; unclear D gene. CDR3 length equals 13 residues. V was clipped by 3 bases and J by 2 bases, with 6 bases between them. The CDR3 loop is CASSFSITDTQYF. Written as DNA, the CDR3 is TGTGCCAGCAGTTTTAGTATCACAGATACGCAGTATTTT.

This clonotype was observed a handful of times. V gene TRBV20-1 combines with J gene TRBJ2-5, with 11 positions matching TRBD1. Germline values: CDR1 DFQATT, CDR2 SNEGSKA (reference sequence). This CDR3 comprises 14 residues. J gave up 7 bases and V 5 bases, and 9 bases lay outside the gene matches. This CDR3 reads CSASPGTGGGTQYF. CDR3 in DNA: TGCAGTGCTTCTCCCGGGACAGGGGGAGGGACCCAGTACTTC.

The J gene is TRBJ1-1, the V gene TRBV12-5; D is unresolved. CDR1 is LGHNT, CDR2 FRNRAP, per germline. Trimming shortened V by 1 base and J by 4 bases, and 10 bases separated the two germline ends. The CDR3 loop spans 14 amino acids. Written as DNA, the CDR3 is TGTGCTAGTGGTTTGGGGGTAAGTGGCACTGAAGCTTTCTTT. It translates to CASGLGVSGTEAFF.

This clonotype was seen a few times. The chain recombines TRBV5-1 with TRBJ2-2; 7 bases match TRBD2. CDR1 is SGHRS, CDR2 YFSETQ, per germline. The J segment lost 0 bases and the V segment lost 3 bases, leaving 5 bases of the junction unmatched. CDR3 length equals 16 residues. The CDR3: CASSSKRGSNTGELFF. The DNA of the CDR3 is TGCGCCAGCAGCTCAAAGCGGGGCTCGAACACCGGGGAGCTGTTTTTT.

This clonotype was picked up a small number of times. The chain joins TRBV20-1 to TRBJ2-4; a possible D gene is TRBD1 (6 bases). Germline V CDR1 and CDR2: DFQATT, SNEGSKA (reference sequence). V lost 0 bases and J 4 bases, leaving 16 bases between the germline ends. The CDR3 is 16 amino acids. DNA for the CDR3: TGCAGTGCTAGAGATGGGGGCAAAGAGGCAAAAAACATTCAGTACTTC. This gives the protein CSARDGGKEAKNIQYF.

The sample holds a few counts of this clonotype. The genes are TRBV5-6 and TRBJ2-3; the D is unclear. V lost 4 bases and J 6 bases, leaving 9 bases between the germline ends. CDR1 SGHDT and CDR2 YYEEEE come from the germline V gene. This CDR3 has 12 residues. In nucleotides, the CDR3 is TGTGCCAGCAGCAGTAGACCGGATACGCAGTATTTT. The encoded protein is CASSSRPDTQYF. The entire variable domain, with the rest obtained from reference TRBV5-6 and TRBJ2-3, is as follows: DAGVTQSPTHLIKTRGQQVTLRCSPKSGHDTVSWYQQALGQGPQFIFQYYEEEERQRGNFPDRFSGHQFPNYSSELNVNALLLGDSALYLCASSSRPDTQYFGPGTRLTVL.

Ten or more counts support this clonotype. The V call is TRBV29-1, the J call TRBJ2-1; 7 nucleotides match TRBD2. Germline assignment: CDR1 SQVTM and CDR2 ANQGSEA. V lost 4 bases to trimming and J lost 3 bases; unmatched junction nucleotides: 3. There are 13 residues in the CDR3. CDR3 residues: CSVVLADYNEQFF. The CDR3 bases are TGCAGCGTTGTTCTAGCGGACTACAATGAGCAGTTCTTC.

The sample holds a few counts of this clonotype. The V gene is TRBV25-1, the J gene TRBJ2-5; D is undetermined. This CDR3 spans 15 amino acids. Trimming left V 2 bases short and J 1 base short, with 11 bases between. Per germline, CDR1 MGHDK and CDR2 SYGVNS. Here the CDR3 reads CASSEKVRIQETQYF. The CDR3 bases are TGTGCCAGCAGTGAAAAGGTCAGAATCCAAGAGACCCAGTACTTC.